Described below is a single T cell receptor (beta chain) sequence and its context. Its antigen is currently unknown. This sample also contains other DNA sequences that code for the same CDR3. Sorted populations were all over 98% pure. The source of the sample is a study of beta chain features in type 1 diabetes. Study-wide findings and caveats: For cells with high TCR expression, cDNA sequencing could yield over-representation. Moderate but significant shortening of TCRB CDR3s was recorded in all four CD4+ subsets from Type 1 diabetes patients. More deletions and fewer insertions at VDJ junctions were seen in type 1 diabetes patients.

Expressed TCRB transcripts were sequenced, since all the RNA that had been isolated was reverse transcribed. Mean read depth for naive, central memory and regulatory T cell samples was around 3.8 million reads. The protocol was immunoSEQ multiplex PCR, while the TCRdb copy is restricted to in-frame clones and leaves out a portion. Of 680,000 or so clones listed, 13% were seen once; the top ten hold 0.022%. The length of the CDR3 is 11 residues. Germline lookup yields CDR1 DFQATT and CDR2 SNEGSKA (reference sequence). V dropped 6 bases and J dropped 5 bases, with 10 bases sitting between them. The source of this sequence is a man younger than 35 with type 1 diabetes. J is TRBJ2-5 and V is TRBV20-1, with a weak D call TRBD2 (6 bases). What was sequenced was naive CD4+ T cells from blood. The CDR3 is CSAARGETQYF. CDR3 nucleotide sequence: TGCAGTGCCGCCCGGGGGGAGACCCAGTACTTC.